Here is one T cell receptor (beta chain) with its context. These data originate in a study of blood T cell repertoires in COVID-19. Study-level background: There were acute and convalescent COVID-19 samples, and they came from the United States, Italy and Spain. Sources were T cells, B-cell-depleted T cells, or PBMCs; the material itself was cDNA or gDNA.

The CDR3 has 13 residues. Trimming took 5 bases from V and 3 from J, leaving 10 bases between them. Germline-derived CDR1 and CDR2 are LNHDA and SQIVND (reference sequence). Per the study methods: How many nucleated cells were present was estimated from reference gene primer amplification. Here immunoSEQ multiplex PCR was the method, and the copy in TCRdb shows in-frame clones only, minus some. V and J calls and clone size follow that table, whereas D and trimming were derived from the DNA. The profile covers over 60,000 clones, with around nine tenths appearing a single time and around 2.8% taken by the ten largest.

This chain connects TRBV19 to TRBJ1-1, with D maybe TRBD1 (6 bases). Sample: peripheral blood. This receptor was identified in a man in his sixties or seventies with active or convalescent COVID-19. The CDR3 loop reads CASSRHRDTEAFF. CDR3 bases: TGTGCCAGTAGTCGCCACAGGGACACTGAAGCTTTCTTT.